These 6 T cell receptor beta chains originate from one sample sequenced in a study of PD-1 blockade in classical Hodgkin lymphoma. This table comes from immunoSEQ multiplex PCR, and its TCRdb copy is limited to in-frame clones, with some not included. The table records fewer than 90,000 clones, around 90% of them present only once. Following autologous stem cell transplantation, relapse occurred in every patient, and exposure to brentuximab vedotin varied. Sample: peripheral blood mononuclear cells (PBMCs), taken at baseline. The receptors stem from a human donor with classical Hodgkin lymphoma.

The chain uses TRBV9 and TRBJ2-2, with 7 bases identical to TRBD2. The V gene's germline CDR1 is SGDLS and CDR2 YYNGEE. V lost 4 bases, J lost 7 bases, and 7 bases stayed unmatched. The CDR3 totals 14 residues. The CDR3 spells CASSTSGNGGELFF. For the CDR3, the DNA is TGTGCCAGCAGCACCAGCGGGAACGGCGGGGAGCTGTTTTTT. The full variable domain, in which reference TRBV9 and TRBJ2-2 provide the parts outside the CDR3, is DSGVTQTPKHLITATGQRVTLRCSPRSGDLSVYWYQQSLDQGLQFLIQYYNGEERAKGNILERFSAQQFPDLHSELNLSSLELGDSALYFCASSTSGNGGELFFGEGSRLTVL.

This sequence joins TRBV30 and TRBJ1-1; no firm D call. The germline CDR1 and CDR2 sequences are GTSNPN and SVGIG (reference sequence). The CDR3 sequence is 16 residues long. The germline V and J ends were trimmed by 0 bases and 1 base, with 15 bases remaining between them. The CDR3 reads CAWSVYSPGQNTEAFF. In DNA form, the CDR3 reads TGTGCCTGGAGTGTTTATAGCCCCGGCCAGAACACTGAAGCTTTCTTT.

CDR3 region: CASREERVSYNEQFF. Written as DNA, the CDR3 is TGTGCCAGCAGGGAGGAGCGGGTCTCCTACAATGAGCAGTTCTTC. The chain has TRBV2 and TRBJ2-1, with D maybe TRBD2 (6 bases). Germline lookup yields CDR1 SNHLY and CDR2 FYNNEI. Trimming left V 6 bases short and J 0 bases short, with 12 bases between. The CDR3 runs 15 residues.

This clone occurred once. The CDR3 is CVRSRGGTSGTSTDTQYF. The DNA for the CDR3 is TGTGTCAGAAGCCGCGGAGGGACTAGCGGGACTAGCACAGATACGCAGTATTTT. The chain links TRBV7-5 to TRBJ2-3; the table's D call, TRBD2, has no DNA check behind it. TRBV7-5 is designated a pseudogene. There are 18 residues in the CDR3.

As to this clone: One junction end disagrees with the germline gene, perhaps due to a read error. The chain recombines TRBV7-9 with TRBJ2-7; TRBD1 might be the D (7 bases). The CDR3 consists of 13 residues. CDR1 is SEHNR and CDR2 is FQNEAQ in the germline V gene (reference sequence). CDR3 in amino acids: CASSLAEGALRNF. DNA of the CDR3: TGTGCCAGCAGCTTAGCGGAGGGGGCTCTTAGGAACTTC.

The V call is TRBV27, the J call TRBJ1-5, with 9 bases that match TRBD1. The V and J ends lost 5 bases and 7 bases, in that order; junction bases with no gene match: 9. This CDR3 region has 15 residues. Per germline, CDR1 MNHEY and CDR2 SMNVEV (reference sequence). The CDR3 sequence: CASSIQGARGQPQHF. The CDR3 region has the DNA TGTGCCAGCAGTATACAGGGGGCTCGGGGACAGCCCCAGCATTTT.